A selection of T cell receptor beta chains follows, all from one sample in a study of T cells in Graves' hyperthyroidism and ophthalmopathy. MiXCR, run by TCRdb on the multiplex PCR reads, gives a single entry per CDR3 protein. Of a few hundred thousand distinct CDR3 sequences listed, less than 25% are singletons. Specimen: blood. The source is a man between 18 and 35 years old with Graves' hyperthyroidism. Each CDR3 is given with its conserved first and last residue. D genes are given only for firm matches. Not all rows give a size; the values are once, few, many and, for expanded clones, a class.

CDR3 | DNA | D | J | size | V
CATRQGGGGYTF | TGTGCCACCCGACAGGGTGGGGGTGGCTACACCTTC | TRBD1 | TRBJ1-2 | many | TRBV19
CASSRGTASSYEQYF | TGCGCCAGCAGCCGCGGGACAGCGAGCTCCTACGAGCAGTACTTC | . | TRBJ2-7 | . | TRBV5-1
CASSYSGGGTGELFF | TGTGCCAGCAGTTACTCTGGGGGAGGGACCGGGGAGCTGTTTTTT | TRBD2 | TRBJ2-2 | . | TRBV6-5
CASRNSALNRVRSYEQYF | TGTGCCAGCAGAAACTCGGCCTTAAACAGGGTACGGTCCTACGAGCAGTACTTC | . | TRBJ2-7 | many | TRBV6-2/TRBV6-3
CASSTEGQGDSYEQYF | TGCGCCAGCAGCACCGAGGGACAGGGTGACTCCTACGAGCAGTACTTC | TRBD1 | TRBJ2-7 | many | TRBV5-1
CARDTDTGELFF | TGTGCCAGGGACACGGACACCGGGGAGCTGTTTTTT | . | TRBJ2-2 | . | TRBV30
CASSLAEGGTEAFF | TGTGCCAGCAGTTTAGCGGAGGGCGGCACTGAAGCTTTCTTT | . | TRBJ1-1 | few | TRBV12-3/TRBV12-4
CASTLDGNQPQHF | TGTGCCAGCACCTTGGACGGGAATCAGCCCCAGCATTTT | . | TRBJ1-5 | many | TRBV6-1
CAWRDRITYEQYF | TGTGCCTGGAGGGACAGGATCACCTACGAGCAGTACTTC | TRBD1 | TRBJ2-7 | . | TRBV30
CASSSVGPNTEAFF | TGTGCCAGCAGTTCCGTCGGACCGAACACTGAAGCTTTCTTT | . | TRBJ1-1 | many | TRBV6-5
CASRYPRTEYGYTF | TGTGCCAGCAGATACCCCCGGACGGAGTATGGCTACACCTTC | . | TRBJ1-2 | many | TRBV28
CASGLGQGVGNQPQHF | TGTGCTAGTGGTCTAGGACAGGGGGTAGGCAATCAGCCCCAGCATTTT | TRBD1 | TRBJ1-5 | . | TRBV12-5
CASRGLAGLQETQYF | TGTGCCAGCAGGGGACTAGCGGGGTTACAAGAGACCCAGTACTTC | TRBD2 | TRBJ2-5 | few | TRBV7-2
CASRFGTELNTIYF | TGTGCCAGCCGATTCGGGACAGAATTAAACACCATATATTTT | TRBD1 | TRBJ1-3 | . | TRBV6-1